This T cell receptor (beta chain) was documented in a study of T cells after yellow fever vaccination. Study-wide background: SMART-Seq v4 Ultra Low Input prepared libraries from low-cell fractions.

TCRdb passed the 5' RACE reads through MiXCR, listing each CDR3 protein once. The sample has some 16,000 distinct CDR3 sequences, about 4.1% seen once. Broader study findings: Abundant clonotypes from the bulk population could have been carried over as contaminants into FACS-sorted repertoires. It was a weaker secondary response, yet one that peaked faster, at day 5 versus 15. Clonotypes appearing in both CD4 and CD8 compartments existed, and their share was small.

This clonotype was counted ten times or more. The source material was PBMCs, either bulk or a sorted T-cell subset (CD4+, CD8+, memory, or dextramer-sorted; not recorded which), sampled 15 days after the yellow fever booster vaccination. The source of this sequence is a man in his thirties or forties who received the YFV17D yellow fever vaccine.

The CDR3 nucleotides read TGTGCCAGCAGCGCCATCTCGAGTCCTCTCTACAATGAGCAGTTCTTC. Translation: CASSAISSPLYNEQFF. This chain uses TRBV9 with TRBJ2-1; D is unclear. Germline assignment: CDR1 SGDLS and CDR2 YYNGEE. The CDR3 spans 16 residues. The V and J ends lost 3 bases and 3 bases respectively, with 16 bases between them.